This T cell receptor (beta chain) was recorded in a study of blood T cell repertoires in COVID-19. CDR1 and CDR2 from the germline V gene are KGHSH and LQKENI. The CDR3 is 15 amino acids. The ends were cut back, 2 bases at V and 1 base at J, with 8 bases in the middle. Clones were sequenced by immunoSEQ multiplex PCR, and TCRdb holds only the in-frame ones, with some missing. This table holds roughly 300,000 clones, about 92% found once. In Cohort 3, a recovered donor had either two negative PCRs, clearance, or symptom resolution. What was sequenced was PBMCs or T cells enriched from blood (not recorded which). The chain employs TRBV18 and TRBJ2-2; TRBD1 is a possible D gene (6 bases). This TCR was sampled from a young woman who had recovered from COVID-19. The CDR3 coding sequence is TGTGCCAGCTCACCAGGGGGCGAGAACACCGGGGAGCTGTTTTTT. Translating gives CASSPGGENTGELFF.